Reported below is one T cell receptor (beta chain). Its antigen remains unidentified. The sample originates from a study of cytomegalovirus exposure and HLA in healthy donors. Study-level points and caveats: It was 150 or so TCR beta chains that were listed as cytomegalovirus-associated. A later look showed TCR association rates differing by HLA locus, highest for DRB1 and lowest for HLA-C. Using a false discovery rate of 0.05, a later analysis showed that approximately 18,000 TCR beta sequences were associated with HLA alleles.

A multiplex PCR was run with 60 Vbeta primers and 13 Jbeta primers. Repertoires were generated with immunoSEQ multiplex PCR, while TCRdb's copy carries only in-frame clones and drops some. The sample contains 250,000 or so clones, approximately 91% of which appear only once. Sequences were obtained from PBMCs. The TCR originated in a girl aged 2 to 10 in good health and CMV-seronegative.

CDR3 amino acids: CASSGGANTGELFF. Here the CDR3 DNA reads TGTGCCAGTAGCGGGGGGGCCAACACCGGGGAGCTGTTTTTT. The chain employs TRBV19 and TRBJ2-2; 8 bases line up with TRBD2. Trimming cost V 6 bases and J 2 bases; bases outside gene matches: 2. This CDR3 region has 14 residues. Per the germline V gene, CDR1 is LNHDA and CDR2 is SQIVND (reference sequence).